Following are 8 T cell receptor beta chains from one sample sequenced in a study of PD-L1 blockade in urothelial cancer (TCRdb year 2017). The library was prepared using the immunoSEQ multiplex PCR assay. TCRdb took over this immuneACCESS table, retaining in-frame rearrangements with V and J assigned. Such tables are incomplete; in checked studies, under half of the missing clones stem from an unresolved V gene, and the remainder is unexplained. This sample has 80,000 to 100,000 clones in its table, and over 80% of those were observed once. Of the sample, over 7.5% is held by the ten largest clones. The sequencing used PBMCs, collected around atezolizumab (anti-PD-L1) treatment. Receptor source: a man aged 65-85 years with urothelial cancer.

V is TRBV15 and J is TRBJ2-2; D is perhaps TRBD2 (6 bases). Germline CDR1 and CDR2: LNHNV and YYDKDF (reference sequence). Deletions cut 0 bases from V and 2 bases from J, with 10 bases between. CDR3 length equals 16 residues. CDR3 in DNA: TGTGCCACCAGCAGAGATGGAGGGCTAAACACCGGGGAGCTGTTTTTT. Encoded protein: CATSRDGGLNTGELFF.

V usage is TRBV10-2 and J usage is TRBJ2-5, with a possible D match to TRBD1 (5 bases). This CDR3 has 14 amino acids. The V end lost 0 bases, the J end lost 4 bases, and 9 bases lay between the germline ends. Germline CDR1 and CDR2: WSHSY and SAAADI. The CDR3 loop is CASSESWGGETQYF. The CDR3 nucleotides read TGCGCCAGCAGTGAGTCGTGGGGCGGAGAGACCCAGTACTTC.

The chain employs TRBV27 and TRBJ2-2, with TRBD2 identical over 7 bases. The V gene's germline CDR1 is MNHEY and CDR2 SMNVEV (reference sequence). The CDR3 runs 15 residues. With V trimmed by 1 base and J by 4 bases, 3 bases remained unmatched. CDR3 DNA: TGTGCCAGCAGTTTATACACGGGGGGCACCGGGGAGCTGTTTTTT. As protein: CASSLYTGGTGELFF.

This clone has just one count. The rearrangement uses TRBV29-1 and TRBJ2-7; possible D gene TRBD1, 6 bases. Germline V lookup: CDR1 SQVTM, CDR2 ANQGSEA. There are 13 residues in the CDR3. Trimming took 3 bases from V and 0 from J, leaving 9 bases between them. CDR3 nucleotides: TGCAGCGTTGATTCAGGGGACTCCTACGAGCAGTACTTC. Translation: CSVDSGDSYEQYF.

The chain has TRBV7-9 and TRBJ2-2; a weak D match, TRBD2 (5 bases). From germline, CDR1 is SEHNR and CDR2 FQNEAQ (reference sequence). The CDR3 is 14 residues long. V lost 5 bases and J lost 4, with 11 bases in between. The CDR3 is CASSLSEGTGELFF. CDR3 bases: TGTGCCAGCAGCCTGTCAGAGGGCACCGGGGAGCTGTTTTTT.

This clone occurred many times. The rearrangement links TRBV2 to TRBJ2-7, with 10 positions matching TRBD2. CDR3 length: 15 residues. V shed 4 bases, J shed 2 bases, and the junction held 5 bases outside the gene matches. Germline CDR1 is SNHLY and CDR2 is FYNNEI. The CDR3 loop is CASSAPSGGAYEQYF. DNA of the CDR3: TGTGCCAGCAGTGCACCTAGCGGGGGAGCCTACGAGCAGTACTTC.

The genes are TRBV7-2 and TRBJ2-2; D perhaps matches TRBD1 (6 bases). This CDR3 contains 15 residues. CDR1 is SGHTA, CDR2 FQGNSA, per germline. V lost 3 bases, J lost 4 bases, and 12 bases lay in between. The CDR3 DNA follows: TGTGCCAGCAGCTTCAGGGGCGGAGGCACCGGGGAGCTGTTTTTT. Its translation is CASSFRGGGTGELFF.

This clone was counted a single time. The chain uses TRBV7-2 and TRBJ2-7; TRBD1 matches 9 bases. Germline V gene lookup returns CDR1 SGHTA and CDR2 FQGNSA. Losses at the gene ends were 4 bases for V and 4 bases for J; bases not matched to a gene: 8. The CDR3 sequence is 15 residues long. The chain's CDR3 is CASSSWTGARYEQYF. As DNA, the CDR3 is TGTGCCAGCAGCTCATGGACAGGGGCGAGGTACGAGCAGTACTTC.